This TCR beta chain was documented in a study of T-cell memory formation after mild COVID-19. Looking at the study overall: TCR clusters were mostly confined to one donor each.

The CDR3 spans 15 residues. The germline V gene has CDR1 SGHRS and CDR2 YFSETQ. With 0 bases removed from V and 1 base from J, the gap between germline ends came to 10 bases. TCRdb redid the calling of the 5' RACE reads with MiXCR, one entry per CDR3 protein. The table has around 250,000 distinct CDR3 sequences, over 15% seen once; the top ten hold around a fifth. The source of this sequence is a man between 18 and 35 years old who had mild COVID-19 (a few samples of this study predate the infection). Cell type and time point are not known. The sample consisted of PBMCs or a T cell subset sorted from them (not recorded which). The chain carries TRBV5-1 and TRBJ2-5, with D perhaps TRBD1 (6 bases). CDR3 sequence (DNA): TGCGCCAGCAGCTTGGATAGCAGGGGCCAAGAGACCCAGTACTTC. Translation: CASSLDSRGQETQYF.